Listed below are T cell receptor beta chains from one sample, sequenced in a study of blood T cell repertoires in COVID-19. The assay was immunoSEQ multiplex PCR, and TCRdb's table has in-frame clones only and misses some. The sample has tens of thousands of clones; 91% are singletons. The specimen sequenced was peripheral blood. Receptors were obtained from a human donor in a cohort sampled during active COVID-19. The CDR3 runs from the conserved cysteine through the conserved F or W. The D gene is left open where the match is weak. Part of the rows lack a size; the others show once, few, many or a class for expanded clones.

size,D,J,length,V,CDR3,DNA
once,.,TRBJ2-2,18,TRBV21-1,CASSKASPSSGSTGELFF,TGTGCCAGCAGCAAAGCCTCACCTTCTAGCGGGAGCACCGGGGAGCTGTTTTTT
.,.,TRBJ1-1,16,TRBV7-9,CASSLDKGGTNTEAFF,TGTGCCAGCAGCCTGGACAAGGGAGGGACGAACACTGAAGCTTTCTTT
.,.,TRBJ1-3,19,TRBV23-1,CASSHLARIQGLSGNTIYF,TGCGCCAGCAGTCATTTAGCAAGAATCCAGGGGCTCTCTGGAAACACCATATATTTT
.,TRBD2,TRBJ2-1,16,TRBV5-4,CASSWTGLAGYNEQFF,TGTGCCAGCAGCTGGACCGGACTAGCGGGCTACAATGAGCAGTTCTTC
.,TRBD1,TRBJ2-1,15,TRBV5-1,CASSPGQGIYNEQFF,TGCGCCAGCAGCCCCGGACAGGGGATCTACAATGAGCAGTTCTTC
.,TRBD2,TRBJ2-1,16,TRBV5-4,CASSFRSAGVVNEQFF,TGTGCCAGCAGCTTTCGTTCAGCGGGAGTCGTGAATGAGCAGTTCTTC
.,.,TRBJ2-5,15,TRBV28,CASRRGSSGEETQYF,TGTGCCAGCAGGAGGGGGAGTTCAGGGGAAGAGACCCAGTACTTC
.,.,TRBJ1-1,15,TRBV27,CASSWGDGKNTEAFF,TGTGCCAGCAGTTGGGGGGACGGAAAGAACACTGAAGCTTTCTTT
once,.,TRBJ2-7,14,TRBV27,CASSLSERSYEQYF,TGTGCCAGCAGTTTAAGCGAACGCTCCTACGAGCAGTACTTC
.,.,TRBJ2-5,12,TRBV25-1,CASSSVPETQYF,TGTGCCAGCAGTTCTGTCCCAGAGACCCAGTACTTC
few,TRBD2,TRBJ2-2,18,TRBV15,CATSSSPGLAVNTGELFF,TGTGCCACCAGCAGTTCCCCGGGACTAGCAGTTAACACCGGGGAGCTGTTTTTT
.,.,TRBJ1-4,14,TRBV3-1/TRBV3-2,CASSHRTVNEKLFF,TGTGCCAGCAGCCATAGGACAGTTAATGAAAAACTGTTTTTT
.,.,TRBJ2-2,15,TRBV19,CASSIGGPRDGELFF,TGTGCCAGTAGTATAGGGGGCCCCAGGGACGGGGAGCTGTTTTTT
.,.,TRBJ2-5,13,TRBV5-1,CASSMPGGETQYF,TGCGCCAGCAGCATGCCCGGGGGAGAGACCCAGTACTTC
.,TRBD2,TRBJ2-3,13,TRBV5-1,CASSWTRTDTQYF,TGCGCCAGCAGTTGGACTAGGACAGATACGCAGTATTTT
.,.,TRBJ1-2,19,TRBV5-8,CASRNGRGARQTREYGYTF,TGTGCCAGCAGGAACGGACGGGGGGCGCGCCAAACACGGGAATATGGCTACACCTTC
.,TRBD1,TRBJ1-2,14,TRBV10-3,CAISDTGAVYGYTF,TGTGCCATCAGCGACACAGGGGCCGTCTATGGCTACACCTTC
.,TRBD1,TRBJ2-7,16,TRBV19,CASSTRDRGLSYEQYF,TGTGCCAGTAGTACAAGGGACAGGGGACTCTCCTACGAGCAGTACTTC
.,.,TRBJ2-3,15,TRBV5-1,CASSLEGLVTDTQYF,TGCGCCAGCAGCTTGGAGGGGCTAGTTACAGATACGCAGTATTTT
.,TRBD2,TRBJ2-5,16,TRBV7-7,CASSPAVAGGPETQYF,TGTGCTAGCAGCCCCGCGGTAGCGGGGGGGCCTGAGACCCAGTACTTC
.,TRBD1,TRBJ2-7,14,TRBV7-2,CASSTGTGPSVGYF,TGTGCCAGCAGTACCGGGACAGGGCCGTCGGTGGGGTACTTC
.,TRBD1,TRBJ2-2,16,TRBV28,CASSFGTGVNTGELFF,TGTGCCAGCAGTTTTGGGACAGGTGTGAACACCGGGGAGCTGTTTTTT
.,TRBD2,TRBJ2-1,17,TRBV27,CASQPLAGERSYNEQFF,TGTGCCAGCCAGCCACTAGCGGGAGAGAGGTCCTACAATGAGCAGTTCTTC
.,TRBD1,TRBJ1-2,12,TRBV7-9,CASGQGDYGYTF,TGTGCCAGCGGACAGGGTGACTATGGCTACACCTTC
.,TRBD2,TRBJ2-1,16,TRBV5-1,CASSLGSGGAYNEQFF,TGCGCCAGCAGCTTGGGGAGCGGGGGGGCATACAATGAGCAGTTCTTC
.,.,TRBJ2-1,17,TRBV7-8,CASSLGAAGRSLDEQFF,TGTGCCAGCAGCTTAGGGGCGGCGGGACGAAGCTTAGATGAGCAGTTCTTC
.,TRBD1,TRBJ1-1,16,TRBV14,CASSPGTGWGNTEAFF,TGTGCCAGCAGCCCCGGGACAGGGTGGGGGAACACTGAAGCTTTCTTT
.,.,TRBJ1-2,12,TRBV7-9,CASSLEGDGYTF,TGTGCCAGCAGCTTAGAGGGGGACGGCTACACCTTC
.,TRBD1,TRBJ1-5,17,TRBV19,CASSPSWTGYSNQPQHF,TGTGCCAGTAGTCCTTCTTGGACAGGTTATAGCAATCAGCCCCAGCATTTT
.,.,TRBJ2-2,13,TRBV27,CAARLTNTGELFF,TGTGCCGCCAGACTAACGAACACCGGGGAGCTGTTTTTT
.,.,TRBJ2-7,14,TRBV7-8,CASSRDRQAYEQYF,TGTGCCAGCAGCCGAGACAGGCAAGCCTACGAGCAGTACTTC
.,.,TRBJ1-5,15,TRBV6-6,CASRGQVYSNQPQHF,TGTGCCAGCAGGGGACAAGTCTATAGCAATCAGCCCCAGCATTTT
.,.,TRBJ2-7,15,TRBV7-6,CASSSIAGPNSEQYF,TGTGCCAGCAGCTCGATTGCTGGGCCAAACTCCGAGCAGTACTTC
.,.,TRBJ2-3,15,TRBV14,CASSLTKGRTDTQYF,TGTGCCAGCAGCCTCACTAAGGGGCGCACAGATACGCAGTATTTT
.,.,TRBJ1-2,17,TRBV3-1/TRBV3-2,CASSQSLLFNSNYGYTF,TGTGCCAGCAGCCAAAGCTTGTTATTTAACAGTAACTATGGCTACACCTTC
.,TRBD2,TRBJ2-3,15,TRBV12-5,CASGILAGGPSTQYF,TGTGCTAGTGGGATACTAGCGGGGGGCCCAAGTACGCAGTATTTT
.,TRBD1,TRBJ1-5,16,TRBV19,CASRGQGGRGNQPQHF,TGTGCCAGTAGGGGACAGGGTGGACGTGGTAATCAGCCCCAGCATTTT
.,.,TRBJ1-5,14,TRBV18,CASSPIGGDQPQHF,TGTGCCAGCTCCCCAATAGGGGGAGATCAGCCCCAGCATTTT
.,TRBD1,TRBJ1-2,16,TRBV7-3,CASSLGGDSAGYGYTF,TGTGCCAGCAGCTTGGGTGGGGACAGCGCCGGCTATGGCTACACCTTC
.,.,TRBJ1-5,16,TRBV24-1,CATSDPVGGGNQPQHF,TGTGCCACCAGTGACCCTGTGGGTGGAGGCAATCAGCCCCAGCATTTT
.,TRBD1,TRBJ1-4,14,TRBV27,CASSFGTGNEKLFF,TGTGCCAGCAGTTTTGGGACAGGTAATGAAAAACTGTTTTTT
.,.,TRBJ1-6,12,TRBV12-3/TRBV12-4,CASSLNSSPLHF,TGTGCCAGCAGTTTAAACAGTTCACCCCTCCACTTT
.,TRBD2,TRBJ2-4,16,TRBV5-4,CASSLSSGPGEDIQYF,TGTGCCAGCAGCTTGTCTAGCGGCCCGGGTGAGGACATTCAGTACTTC
.,.,TRBJ1-1,18,TRBV9,CASSVGVGAATMNTEAFF,TGTGCCAGCAGCGTAGGGGTAGGGGCAGCTACCATGAACACTGAAGCTTTCTTT
few,TRBD1,TRBJ1-6,12,TRBV30,CAWRQGYSPLHF,TGTGCCTGGCGACAGGGGTACTCACCCCTCCACTTT
.,.,TRBJ2-1,13,TRBV5-1,CASSLTVFNEQFF,TGCGCCAGCAGCTTGACTGTGTTCAATGAGCAGTTCTTC
.,.,TRBJ2-7,15,TRBV9,CASSVDPDLTYEQYF,TGTGCCAGCAGCGTAGACCCGGACTTGACTTACGAGCAGTACTTC